This T cell receptor (delta chain) was captured by sequencing in a study of Vδ1+ human thymocytes. Sequences come from RNA converted to cDNA by reverse transcription. Multiplex PCR used pooled V-gene forward primers and a constant-region reverse primer to amplify CDR3s. With CATT, TCRdb re-called clones from the multiplex PCR reads. The sample carries tens of thousands of delta-chain clones, around 15% recorded once. Study-wide findings and caveats: Thymic delta-chain repertoires held approximately 20% Vdelta2 sequences and few Vdelta3, despite high sort purity. Thymic TRG and TRD repertoires appeared highly polyclonal.

The V and J ends lost 0 bases and 0 bases respectively, with 17 bases between them. Germline CDR1 reads TSWWSYY; CDR2 reads QGS. The CDR3 contains 18 residues. Comments on this clone: Its antigen is not known.

What was sequenced was Vdelta1+ gamma-delta thymocytes from the thymus. Subset meaning: FACS-sorted CD3+ TCRalphabeta- TCRVdelta1+ TCRVdelta2- thymocytes. This chain connects TRDV1 to TRDJ1; the D is unclear. The receptor was isolated from a boy in the first two years of life who had congenital heart surgery. The CDR3: CALGELDGSRPYTDKLIF. DNA of the CDR3: TGTGCTCTTGGGGAACTAGACGGTTCCCGCCCGTACACCGATAAACTCATCTTT.